This is a list of T cell receptor beta chains from one sample in a study of shared clonotypes between healthy human individuals. This table comes from immunoSEQ multiplex PCR, and its TCRdb copy is limited to in-frame clones, with some not included. The data contain 950,000 to 1,100,000 clones, around four fifths of them singletons. Sequenced material: memory CD4+ T cells sorted from blood. The receptor set was obtained from a man aged 18 to 30 in good health. The CDR3 runs from the conserved cysteine through the conserved F or W. Each record gives: J gene, V gene, D gene, clone size, CDR3 protein, CDR3 DNA. A D gene is named only where the DNA matches it firmly. Only some rows state a clone size, as once, few, many or a class for expanded clones.

j_call: TRBJ2-5
v_call: TRBV14
d_call: TRBD2
clone_size: NA
cdr3_aa: CASSQGKASGIGETQYF
cdr3_nt: TGTGCCAGCAGCCAGGGAAAGGCTAGCGGGATTGGAGAGACCCAGTACTTC

j_call: TRBJ2-1
v_call: TRBV7-3
d_call: TRBD2
clone_size: NA
cdr3_aa: CASSLLSSGVDEQFF
cdr3_nt: TGTGCCAGCAGCTTATTGAGTAGCGGGGTTGATGAGCAGTTCTTC

j_call: TRBJ2-7
v_call: TRBV10-3
d_call: TRBD1
clone_size: NA
cdr3_aa: CAIRLQGEIEQYF
cdr3_nt: TGTGCCATCAGGCTACAGGGGGAGATCGAGCAGTACTTC

j_call: TRBJ2-3
v_call: TRBV4-2
d_call: NA
clone_size: NA
cdr3_aa: CASSQEGVQDTQYF
cdr3_nt: TGTGCCAGCAGCCAAGAAGGGGTTCAAGATACGCAGTATTTT

j_call: TRBJ1-1
v_call: TRBV19
d_call: NA
clone_size: NA
cdr3_aa: CASWDLLRDTEAFF
cdr3_nt: TGTGCCAGCTGGGACCTTCTCCGGGACACTGAAGCTTTCTTT

j_call: TRBJ2-7
v_call: TRBV5-1
d_call: NA
clone_size: NA
cdr3_aa: CASSVGRAGEQYF
cdr3_nt: TGCGCCAGCAGCGTGGGGCGGGCTGGGGAGCAGTACTTC

j_call: TRBJ2-7
v_call: TRBV5-1
d_call: TRBD2
clone_size: NA
cdr3_aa: CASSSPGLAGFREQYF
cdr3_nt: TGCGCCAGCAGCAGTCCGGGACTAGCAGGCTTCCGCGAGCAGTACTTC

j_call: TRBJ2-7
v_call: TRBV7-2
d_call: NA
clone_size: NA
cdr3_aa: CASSPVRDFEQYF
cdr3_nt: TGTGCCAGCAGCCCCGTCCGGGACTTCGAGCAGTACTTC

j_call: TRBJ2-4
v_call: TRBV7-2
d_call: NA
clone_size: NA
cdr3_aa: CASSFGPGIAKNIQYF
cdr3_nt: TGTGCCAGCAGCTTTGGGCCGGGTATAGCCAAAAACATTCAGTACTTC

j_call: TRBJ1-1
v_call: TRBV6-1
d_call: NA
clone_size: NA
cdr3_aa: CASSRLGGPEAFF
cdr3_nt: TGTGCCAGCAGTCGTCTGGGTGGACCTGAAGCTTTCTTT

j_call: TRBJ2-1
v_call: TRBV5-1
d_call: TRBD2
clone_size: NA
cdr3_aa: CASSALAGDKNEQFF
cdr3_nt: TGCGCCAGCAGCGCACTAGCGGGAGATAAAAATGAGCAGTTCTTC

j_call: TRBJ2-7
v_call: TRBV6-1
d_call: TRBD1
clone_size: once
cdr3_aa: CASSQAGGASYEQYF
cdr3_nt: TGTGCCAGCAGCCAGGCAGGGGGTGCCTCCTACGAGCAGTACTTC

j_call: TRBJ1-5
v_call: TRBV6-1
d_call: NA
clone_size: NA
cdr3_aa: CASSESQSQHF
cdr3_nt: TGTGCCAGCAGTGAATCACAGTCCCAGCATTTT

j_call: TRBJ1-1
v_call: TRBV6-6
d_call: NA
clone_size: NA
cdr3_aa: CASCPGLMNTEAFF
cdr3_nt: TGTGCCAGCTGTCCGGGACTCATGAACACTGAAGCTTTCTTT

j_call: TRBJ2-1
v_call: TRBV19
d_call: NA
clone_size: few
cdr3_aa: CASSLRGGTSYNEQFF
cdr3_nt: TGTGCCAGTAGTCTCCGAGGGGGGACCTCCTACAATGAGCAGTTCTTC

j_call: TRBJ1-3
v_call: TRBV2
d_call: NA
clone_size: NA
cdr3_aa: CASTLSSGNTIYF
cdr3_nt: TGTGCCAGCACCTTGAGCTCTGGAAACACCATATATTTT

j_call: TRBJ2-7
v_call: TRBV14
d_call: TRBD2
clone_size: NA
cdr3_aa: CASSQDRLAGANYEQYF
cdr3_nt: TGTGCCAGCAGCCAAGATCGGCTAGCGGGAGCCAACTACGAGCAGTACTTC

j_call: TRBJ2-2
v_call: TRBV10-3
d_call: TRBD2
clone_size: once
cdr3_aa: CATTPTGTSGLNTGELFF
cdr3_nt: TGTGCCACCACGCCTACCGGGACTAGCGGTTTGAACACCGGGGAGCTGTTTTTT

j_call: TRBJ2-3
v_call: TRBV18
d_call: TRBD2
clone_size: NA
cdr3_aa: CASSPRLAGFTDTQYF
cdr3_nt: TGTGCCAGCTCACCACGACTAGCGGGATTCACAGATACGCAGTATTTT

j_call: TRBJ1-4
v_call: TRBV4-2
d_call: NA
clone_size: NA
cdr3_aa: CASSLGSGVASPRGEKLFF
cdr3_nt: TGTGCCAGCAGTCTCGGGAGTGGTGTCGCGTCCCCAAGGGGCGAAAAACTGTTTTTT

j_call: TRBJ1-3
v_call: TRBV2
d_call: NA
clone_size: NA
cdr3_aa: CASSGTLSGNTIYF
cdr3_nt: TGTGCCAGCAGCGGGACTCTCTCTGGAAACACCATATATTTT

j_call: TRBJ1-3
v_call: TRBV10-1
d_call: NA
clone_size: NA
cdr3_aa: CASSESTMGNTIYF
cdr3_nt: TGCGCCAGCAGTGAGTCGACAATGGGAAACACCATATATTTT

j_call: TRBJ1-4
v_call: TRBV18
d_call: NA
clone_size: NA
cdr3_aa: CASSPEQLINEKLFF
cdr3_nt: TGTGCCAGCTCACCCGAACAGCTAATTAATGAAAAACTGTTTTTT

j_call: TRBJ2-3
v_call: TRBV27
d_call: TRBD2
clone_size: NA
cdr3_aa: CASSSWTSGADTQYF
cdr3_nt: TGTGCCAGCAGTTCCTGGACTAGCGGGGCAGATACGCAGTATTTT

j_call: TRBJ2-6
v_call: TRBV19
d_call: TRBD1
clone_size: NA
cdr3_aa: CASRQGSSGANVLTF
cdr3_nt: TGTGCCAGTAGACAGGGGAGCTCTGGGGCCAACGTCCTGACTTTC

j_call: TRBJ2-1
v_call: TRBV6-1
d_call: NA
clone_size: NA
cdr3_aa: CASSETRATGREQFF
cdr3_nt: TGTGCCAGCAGTGAAACCCGGGCCACGGGAAGGGAGCAGTTCTTC